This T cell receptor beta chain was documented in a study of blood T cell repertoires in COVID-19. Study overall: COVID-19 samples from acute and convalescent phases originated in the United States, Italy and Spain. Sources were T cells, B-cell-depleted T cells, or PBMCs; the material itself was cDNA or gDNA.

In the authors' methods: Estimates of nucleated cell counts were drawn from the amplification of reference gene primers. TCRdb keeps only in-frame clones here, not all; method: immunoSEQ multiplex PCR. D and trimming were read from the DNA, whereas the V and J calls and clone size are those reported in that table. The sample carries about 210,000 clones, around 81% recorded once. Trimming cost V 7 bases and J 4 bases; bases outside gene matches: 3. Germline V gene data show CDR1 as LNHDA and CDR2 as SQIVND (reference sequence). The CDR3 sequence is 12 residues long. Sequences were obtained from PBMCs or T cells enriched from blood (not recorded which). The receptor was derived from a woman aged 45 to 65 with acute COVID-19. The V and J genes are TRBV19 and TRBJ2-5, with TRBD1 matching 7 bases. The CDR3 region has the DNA TGTGCCAGTAAGGCAGGGGGAGAGACCCAGTACTTC. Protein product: CASKAGGETQYF.